The clone carrying this TCR beta chain was counted a few times. Its antigen is still unknown. This sample was taken from a study of cytomegalovirus exposure and HLA in healthy donors. Study-level results: Common viral pathogens (according to a later analysis) appeared linked to several of the most significant clusters.

PCR primers comprised 60 Vbeta and 13 Jbeta primers. Profiled with immunoSEQ multiplex PCR; TCRdb holds only in-frame clones, not every one. This sample has some 81,000 clones, with 72% found just once. Germline loops: CDR1 MGHRA, CDR2 YSYEKL. J was trimmed by 1 base and V by 0 bases; bases with no gene match: 5. The CDR3 runs 16 residues. The chain is built from TRBV4-1 and TRBJ1-2; TRBD1 aligns across 7 bases. Sequencing input: PBMCs. The clonotype comes from a woman between 40 and 55 years old in good health and CMV-seropositive. CDR3 DNA: TGCGCCAGCAGCCAAGAGGCGACAGGGAGTAACTATGGCTACACCTTC. It encodes CASSQEATGSNYGYTF.